This T cell receptor beta chain was documented in a study of post-analysis software for immune sequencing data (dated by TCRdb to the mid-2010s). For the study in its entirety: Relapsing-remitting, secondary progressive and progressive-relapsing multiple sclerosis were recorded as disease courses, and subtype annotation was lacking for some patients. The multiple sclerosis patient repertoires were compared with 10 to 12 previously published healthy control repertoires from donors aged about 6 to 28 years. A subset of samples was prepared in parallel using single-end sample barcoding, then pooled and co-amplified after Illumina adapter ligation.

The method was PCR. TCRdb lists the instrument as Illumina HiSeq 2500. Unique molecular identifiers were incorporated into TCR beta cDNA libraries to reduce PCR and sequencing biases. Every 1 to 10 million input T cells yielded approximately 500,000 cDNA molecules, meaning each molecule approximated one T cell. Patient libraries were prepared and sequenced with the same protocol used for the earlier healthy control dataset. Within a given batch, samples were prepared together, multiplexed and sequenced on the same HiSeq lane. Per the authors' processing: MIGEC handled the raw barcoded reads, throwing out single-read molecular identifier groups before consensus assembly and CDR3 extraction. VDJtools was used for post-analysis of the clonotype tables, with diversity normalized by down-sampling every dataset to the smallest sample size. In repertoire overlap clustering, CDR3 amino acid sequences, but not nucleotide sequences, were matched to correct batch-related cross-sample contamination. TCRdb cleaned the public reads at Q25 with fastp, built clones with MiXCR and kept in-frame beta chains. CDR3 protein sequences are deduplicated, and each keeps its most common genes and DNA. TCRdb, rather than the study authors, made the V and J calls. The sample contains about 760,000 distinct CDR3 sequences, about 32% of them found a single time. Together, the top ten hold around 0.56% of the sample.

Findings and caveats that apply to the study as a whole: Significantly higher frequencies in patients than in controls were found for five or six TRBV segments, including TRBV5-6, TRBV5-1 and TRBV20-1. When samples were clustered directly using the F measure, samples prepared in the same batch co-clustered strongly, which prompted a batch-effect correction. Multiple sclerosis patients had significantly lower normalized Chao1 diversity than controls, a result that suggests substantial peripheral T-cell clonal expansion. The control group was slightly older than the multiple sclerosis patient group.

To demonstrate the VDJtools post-analysis software, the study profiled TCR beta repertoires from the peripheral blood of some 13 young patients with multiple sclerosis. The multiple sclerosis patients were children and adolescents between about 6 and 16 years of age. Including cysteine and phenylalanine, the CDR3 has 15 amino acids. Only CDR3 DNA remains: 45 bases, in frame from the first base. For CDR1 and CDR2, the germline V gene (reference sequence) lists MNHEY and SMNVEV. The junction shows trimming of 2 bases on V and 8 bases on J, plus 16 bases between the germline ends. In regard to this clonotype: Its antigen specificity is not known. One base away there is no much larger clone; base qualities are not given.

Recombination connected TRBV27 to TRBJ2-1; the best D guess is TRBD1, with 6 bases matching. Material: blood. This clonotype was sampled from a girl aged 5 to 17 with multiple sclerosis. The CDR3 reads as follows: CASSLEGQGLDEQFF. The sequenced DNA: TGTGCCAGCAGTTTAGAAGGCCAGGGGTTGGATGAGCAGTTCTTC.